This entry concerns a single T cell receptor (beta chain). Vbeta (60) and Jbeta (13) primers were used in the PCR. Assay used: immunoSEQ multiplex PCR; TCRdb lists only in-frame clones, some missing. The sample has about 150,000 clones, 65% to 75% seen once. The sample comes from a study of cytomegalovirus exposure and HLA in healthy donors. V dropped 0 bases and J dropped 3; count of bases not matched to a gene: 1. This CDR3 comprises 14 residues. CDR1 is SGHRS and CDR2 is YFSETQ in the germline V gene. V and J are TRBV5-1 and TRBJ2-7; 9 bases match TRBD1. This TCR was sampled from a man younger than 45 in good health and CMV-seronegative. Sequenced: PBMCs. The CDR3 DNA follows: TGCGCCAGCAGCTTGGCGGGACAGGGCTACGAGCAGTACTTC. Translation: CASSLAGQGYEQYF.